This record covers a single T cell receptor (beta chain). The antigen remains undetermined. CDR1 and CDR2 (germline): SGHTA, FQGNSA. V shed 3 bases and J shed 4 bases, with 8 bases lying between them. The CDR3 spans 13 residues. The sample belongs to a study of T cells after yellow fever vaccination. Notes on the study in general: It was the secondary response that reached its peak faster, day 5 versus 15, but it was weaker.

MiXCR, applied by TCRdb to the 5' RACE reads, yields one record per CDR3 protein. The repertoire holds around 590,000 distinct CDR3 sequences, with roughly 12% as singletons. The chain is built from TRBV7-2 and TRBJ2-3; D tentatively fits TRBD1 or TRBD2 (5 bases each). The sample in question was PBMCs, obtained on the day of the yellow fever booster vaccination. The TCR was taken from a man aged 25-40 years who received the YFV17D yellow fever vaccine. The CDR3 protein is CASSFLGADTQYF. The CDR3 nucleotides read TGTGCCAGCAGCTTTTTGGGGGCAGATACGCAGTATTTT.